This T cell receptor beta chain was recovered during a study of CD8 T cells in ankylosing spondylitis. V was cut by 6 bases and J by 0 bases, with 15 bases left in between. CDR3 length: 16 amino acids. Study outcomes and limitations: Enrichment of disease-linked clones was reportedly significant in matched ankylosing spondylitis synovial fluid. Disease-linked clones proved CD8+ and comparatively uncommon in peripheral blood.

This clonotype occurred many times. Antigen: not known. TCRdb called the 5' RACE reads again in MiXCR, with one record for every CDR3 protein. The data hold over 110,000 distinct CDR3 sequences, with 7.5% to 9.5% observed a single time. The chain has TRBV12-3 or TRBV12-4 and TRBJ2-1; D not certain. This receptor was identified in a male donor with ankylosing spondylitis. What was sequenced was synovial fluid, either unsorted or a sorted T cell fraction (not recorded which). The CDR3 loop is CASSPGSLSSYNEQFF. Written as DNA, the CDR3 is TGTGCCAGCAGCCCGGGCAGCCTTAGCTCCTACAATGAGCAGTTCTTC.